This TCR beta chain is from a study of Tregs in tolerant kidney transplant recipients. V was clipped by 1 base and J by 2 bases; unmatched bases: 5. Germline CDR1 is SGHVS and CDR2 is FNYEAQ. The CDR3 contains 17 residues. Sequencing used immunoSEQ multiplex PCR; TCRdb keeps in-frame clones, though not all of them. The sample has 60,000 to 70,000 clones, over 85% seen once. This chain links TRBV7-6 with TRBJ1-4; 9 bases fit TRBD1. The source was CD8+ T cells from blood, collected before the transplant. The TCR comes from a human donor who received a combined kidney and bone marrow transplant. This chain's CDR3 is CASSLDRGRFTNEKLFF. The CDR3 region has the DNA TGTGCCAGCAGCTTAGACAGGGGGCGTTTCACTAATGAAAAACTGTTTTTT.